This entry lists 22 T cell receptor beta chains sequenced from one sample in a study of control samples from healthy donors and cancer patients. Sequenced by immunoSEQ multiplex PCR; TCRdb stores in-frame clones only, minus some. The sample includes roughly 70,000 clones, over 75% seen only once; the top ten take 25% to 35%. Input material: blood. The receptors originated from a man aged 50-60 years in good health.

The chain combines TRBV5-4 with TRBJ1-2, with 7 nucleotides matching TRBD1. J was trimmed by 1 base and V by 5 bases; bases with no gene match: 5. The germline V gene has CDR1 SGHNT and CDR2 YYREEE (reference sequence). The CDR3 totals 14 residues. DNA for the CDR3: TGTGCCAGCAGTGAAGGGGGCTTTAACTATGGCTACACCTTC. Protein sequence: CASSEGGFNYGYTF.

As for this clone: The sample has other DNA sequences that encode this CDR3 too. V gene TRBV7-9 combines with J gene TRBJ1-5, with 7 bases lining up with TRBD1. Per the germline V gene, CDR1 is SEHNR and CDR2 is FQNEAQ (reference sequence). Unmatched junction bases numbered 3, after V lost 0 bases and J lost 4 bases. The CDR3 extends over 15 amino acids. The DNA for the CDR3 is TGTGCCAGCAGCTTAGCAGGGGACAGTAATCAGCCCCAGCATTTT. Its protein product is CASSLAGDSNQPQHF.

The chain has TRBV4-1 and TRBJ2-5; D ambiguous. Germline-derived CDR1 and CDR2 are MGHRA and YSYEKL. This CDR3 is built from 15 residues. The V and J ends lost 2 bases and 2 bases respectively, with 12 bases between them. This CDR3 reads CASSQRTASQETQYF. The CDR3 bases are TGCGCCAGCAGCCAACGTACAGCTTCTCAAGAGACCCAGTACTTC.

The chain combines TRBV5-4 with TRBJ1-2, with D unresolved. In germline, CDR1 is SGHNT, CDR2 YYREEE (reference sequence). Trimming left V 5 bases short and J 4 bases short, with 12 bases between. The CDR3 is 13 amino acids. The CDR3 is CASRATATYGYTF. The CDR3 DNA reads as TGTGCCAGCAGGGCCACAGCCACCTATGGCTACACCTTC. Complete variable domain (other parts from reference TRBV5-4 and TRBJ1-2): ETGVTQSPTHLIKTRGQQVTLRCSSQSGHNTVSWYQQALGQGPQFIFQYYREEENGRGNFPPRFSGLQFPNYSSELNVNALELDDSALYLCASRATATYGYTFGSGTRLTVV.

This clone was counted only a few times. The genes are TRBV4-3 and TRBJ2-3; unclear D gene. Trimming left V 4 bases short and J 5 bases short, with 16 bases between. The CDR3 has 15 residues. The germline CDR1 and CDR2 sequences are LGHNA and YSLEER. The CDR3 sequence: CASSPGRDSGDTQYF. The CDR3 DNA follows: TGCGCCAGCAGCCCTGGCCGAGATTCGGGAGATACGCAGTATTTT.

V is TRBV7-3 and J is TRBJ2-1, with no clear D. CDR3 length: 15 amino acids. Germline V gives CDR1 SGHTA, CDR2 FQGTGA. Trimming shortened V by 0 bases and J by 0 bases, and 6 bases separated the two germline ends. CDR3 region: CASSLTPGSYNEQFF. CDR3 DNA: TGTGCCAGCAGCTTAACACCCGGCTCCTACAATGAGCAGTTCTTC. The whole variable domain, filled in from reference TRBV7-3 and TRBJ2-1, reads GAGVSQTPSNKVTEKGKYVELRCDPISGHTALYWYRQSLGQGPEFLIYFQGTGAADDSGLPNDRFFAVRPEGSVSTLKIQRTERGDSAVYLCASSLTPGSYNEQFFGPGTRLTVL.

This chain joins TRBV20-1 and TRBJ1-4; D remains unclear. The CDR3 has 10 residues. V gave up 5 bases and J gave up 10 bases, with 8 bases separating them. Germline V gene data show CDR1 as DFQATT and CDR2 as SNEGSKA (reference sequence). CDR3 region: CSALQTKLFF. The CDR3, as DNA: TGCAGTGCTTTACAGACAAAACTGTTTTTT.

This clone was detected only once. The chain combines TRBV7-9 with TRBJ1-2; D is ambiguous. Germline loops: CDR1 SEHNR, CDR2 FQNEAQ (reference sequence). CDR3 length: 15 amino acids. Trimming removed 5 bases at V and 3 bases at J, with 16 bases between. The CDR3 nucleotides are TGTGCCAGCAGCCCCCGAGCGTCCAGTCACTATGGCTACACCTTC. Protein: CASSPRASSHYGYTF.

The V and J genes are TRBV29-1 and TRBJ2-5, with D perhaps matching TRBD1 (6 bases). Germline CDR1 and CDR2: SQVTM and ANQGSEA. V lost 7 bases, J lost 0 bases, and 9 bases lay in between. This CDR3 region has 12 residues. The CDR3: CSGQENQETQYF. Written as DNA, the CDR3 is TGCAGCGGACAGGAGAACCAAGAGACCCAGTACTTC. The full variable domain, completed using reference TRBV29-1 and TRBJ2-5, is SAVISQKPSRDICQRGTSLTIQCQVDSQVTMMFWYRQQPGQSLTLIATANQGSEATYESGFVIDKFPISRPNLTFSTLTVSNMSPEDSSIYLCSGQENQETQYFGPGTRLLVL.

The rearrangement uses TRBV4-3 and TRBJ2-3, with 9 bases aligning to TRBD2. Trimming removed 0 bases from V and 2 bases from J; junction bases left unmatched: 6. This CDR3 region has 17 residues. From germline, CDR1 is LGHNA and CDR2 YSLEER. Here the CDR3 reads CASSQDIAGVDTDTQYF. The DNA for the CDR3 is TGCGCCAGCAGCCAAGATATAGCGGGAGTCGACACAGATACGCAGTATTTT.

The chain employs TRBV27 and TRBJ2-3; TRBD2 matches 9 bases. Germline loops: CDR1 MNHEY, CDR2 SMNVEV (reference sequence). The CDR3 has 15 residues. With V trimmed by 7 bases and J by 8 bases, 13 bases remained unmatched. CDR3 region: CASTELDLAGVTQYF. The CDR3 DNA reads TGTGCCAGCACAGAATTGGACTTAGCGGGGGTTACGCAGTATTTT.

This chain joins TRBV6-5 and TRBJ1-6; D may be TRBD1 (5 bases). The CDR3 consists of 16 residues. Trimming stripped 0 bases from V and 10 bases from J, with 16 bases between. Germline loops: CDR1 MNHEY, CDR2 SVGAGI. The CDR3 DNA follows: TGTGCCAGCAGTTACTCGACGTCCGGGGCGAACTCACCCCTCCACTTT. It encodes CASSYSTSGANSPLHF.

The chain uses TRBV10-3 and TRBJ1-1; D remains unclear. Germline loops: CDR1 ENHRY, CDR2 SYGVKD. The CDR3 contains 13 residues. V was clipped by 0 bases and J by 2 bases, with 4 bases between them. The CDR3 sequence is CAISESANTEAFF. CDR3 sequence (DNA): TGTGCCATCAGTGAGTCAGCTAACACTGAAGCTTTCTTT.

The V gene is TRBV4-3, the J gene TRBJ2-5; D is perhaps TRBD1 (6 bases). Per the germline V gene, CDR1 is LGHNA and CDR2 is YSLEER. V was pared by 0 bases and J by 3 bases, with 8 bases between. The CDR3 contains 14 residues. The CDR3 reads CASSQENREETQYF. CDR3 in DNA: TGCGCCAGCAGCCAAGAGAACAGGGAAGAGACCCAGTACTTC.

The genes are TRBV6-5 and TRBJ1-2; a weak D match, TRBD1 (6 bases). CDR1 is MNHEY and CDR2 is SVGAGI in the germline V gene. The V gene lost 6 bases and the J gene lost 7 bases, with 15 bases spanning the gap. The CDR3 length is 13 residues. The CDR3 reads CASRTTGRVGYTF. CDR3 DNA sequence: TGTGCCAGCAGGACTACAGGGAGGGTTGGCTACACCTTC.

V is TRBV7-2 and J is TRBJ2-3, with D unclear. Germline values: CDR1 SGHTA, CDR2 FQGNSA. V was cut by 3 bases and J by 4 bases, with 5 bases left in between. There are 12 residues in the CDR3. This CDR3 is CASSFFSDTQYF. The CDR3 nucleotides are TGTGCCAGCAGCTTTTTCTCAGATACGCAGTATTTT.

This chain connects TRBV7-9 to TRBJ2-7; 12 nucleotides line up with TRBD2. The germline V gene has CDR1 SEHNR and CDR2 FQNEAQ (reference sequence). The length of the CDR3 is 14 residues. V shed 0 bases, J shed 13 bases, and the junction held 7 bases outside the gene matches. CDR3 coding DNA: TGTGCCAGCAGCTTAGCCCAGACTAGCGGGGGCGCCTACTTC. It is translated as CASSLAQTSGGAYF. The whole variable domain, remainder taken from reference TRBV7-9 and TRBJ2-7, is DTGVSQNPRHKITKRGQNVTFRCDPISEHNRLYWYRQTLGQGPEFLTYFQNEAQLEKSRLLSDRFSAERPKGSFSTLEIQRTEQGDSAMYLCASSLAQTSGGAYFGPGTRLTVT.

The chain couples TRBV2 to TRBJ1-2; D unresolved. V lost 7 bases and J 4 bases, leaving 10 bases between the germline ends. CDR1 SNHLY and CDR2 FYNNEI come from the germline V gene. This CDR3 spans 12 amino acids. The CDR3 loop reads CASNGDGYGYTF. DNA of the CDR3: TGTGCCAGCAATGGGGATGGCTATGGCTACACCTTC. Based on the CDR3 plus reference TRBV2 and TRBJ1-2, the full variable domain is EPEVTQTPSHQVTQMGQEVILRCVPISNHLYFYWYRQILGQKVEFLVSFYNNEISEKSEIFDDQFSVERPDGSNFTLKIRSTKLEDSAMYFCASNGDGYGYTFGSGTRLTVV.

This CDR3 reads CASRTGGISEKLFF. In DNA, the CDR3 is TGTGCCAGCAGGACAGGGGGTATAAGTGAAAAACTGTTTTTT. The chain links TRBV28 to TRBJ1-4; 9 positions agree with TRBD1. V lost 6 bases and J lost 7; bases outside the gene matches: 6. The CDR3 runs 14 residues. Germline V gene lookup returns CDR1 MDHEN and CDR2 SYDVKM.

CDR3 DNA sequence: TGTGCCAGCAGCTACGGGACTAGCGGGGGCGGGGGTACGCAGTATTTT. Translating gives CASSYGTSGGGGTQYF. The chain combines TRBV7-2 with TRBJ2-3; 14 bases align to TRBD2. The CDR3 is made up of 16 amino acids. V was clipped by 4 bases and J by 8 bases; unmatched bases: 8. The germline V gene encodes CDR1 SGHTA and CDR2 FQGNSA.

This chain's CDR3 is CASSLDSGTLEAFF. CDR3 in DNA: TGTGCCAGCAGCTTAGATAGTGGGACACTTGAAGCTTTCTTT. The chain uses TRBV11-2 and TRBJ1-1, with D possibly being TRBD1 (6 bases). This CDR3 contains 14 residues. Between the trimmed V and J ends, which lost 0 bases and 7 bases, there was a span of 12 bases. The V gene's germline CDR1 is SGHAT and CDR2 FQNNGV. Full variable domain (outside the CDR3, taken from reference TRBV11-2 and TRBJ1-1): EAGVAQSPRYKIIEKRQSVAFWCNPISGHATLYWYQQILGQGPKLLIQFQNNGVVDDSQLPKDRFSAERLKGVDSTLKIQPAKLEDSAVYLCASSLDSGTLEAFFGQGTRLTVV.

The chain combines TRBV2 with TRBJ1-3; 8 bases fit TRBD1. J gave up 4 bases and V 5 bases, and 7 bases lay outside the gene matches. From germline, CDR1 is SNHLY and CDR2 FYNNEI. The length of the CDR3 is 15 residues. CDR3 protein: CASSRQGTTGNTIYF. As DNA, the CDR3 is TGTGCCAGCAGTCGACAGGGGACAACAGGAAACACCATATATTTT.